This TCR beta chain was identified in a study of Graves' ophthalmopathy and Graves' hyperthyroidism. General observations from the study: Appearing in blood as well were most expanded thyroid clonotypes above 0.001 frequency.

Investigators amplified TCR beta CDR3 regions from RNA transcripts. A first-round RT-PCR used HTBI primers, followed by a second-round multiplex PCR. TCRdb recomputed calls from the multiplex PCR reads with MiXCR, one row per CDR3 protein. The table records hundreds of thousands of distinct CDR3 sequences, around 42% of them present only once. CDR3 size: 13 residues. Germline-derived CDR1 and CDR2 are SGHAT and FQNNGV. V was cut by 5 bases and J by 5 bases, with 12 bases left in between. The PBMCs used were ones drawn from less than 12 ml of fresh peripheral blood. A few counts support this clonotype. Its specificity is not known.

The TCR sequence derives from an adult man with Graves' ophthalmopathy. The sequenced sample consisted of peripheral blood. The rearrangement joins TRBV11-2 to TRBJ2-5, with a possible D match to TRBD1 (5 bases). CDR3 sequence reads: CASSRGQSETQYF. The CDR3 nucleotides are TGTGCCAGCAGCCGTGGACAATCGGAGACCCAGTACTTC. Drawing the rest from reference TRBV11-2 and TRBJ2-5, the complete variable domain is EAGVAQSPRYKIIEKRQSVAFWCNPISGHATLYWYQQILGQGPKLLIQFQNNGVVDDSQLPKDRFSAERLKGVDSTLKIQPAKLEDSAVYLCASSRGQSETQYFGPGTRLLVL.